The entry below describes one T cell receptor beta chain. Germline CDR1 DFQATT, CDR2 SNEGSKA (reference sequence). The CDR3 extends over 14 amino acids. Unmatched junction bases numbered 6, after V lost 5 bases and J lost 3 bases. The data stem from a study of T cells in Graves' hyperthyroidism and ophthalmopathy. For the diagnoses, clinical symptoms, serum thyroxine and TRAb, thyroid ultrasound and orbital computed tomography were used. Each 10 ml fresh peripheral blood draw supplied the PBMCs. Amplified TCR beta CDR3 regions derived from RNA transcripts. HTBI primers drove first-round RT-PCR of the TCR CDR3. TCRdb re-derived calls from the multiplex PCR reads in MiXCR, one entry per CDR3 protein. The sample contains hundreds of thousands of distinct CDR3 sequences, around 20% of which appear only once.

The chain carries TRBV20-1 and TRBJ1-1; 10 bases fit TRBD1. This TCR derives from a woman aged 45-65 years with Graves' hyperthyroidism that later progressed to Graves' ophthalmopathy. Sample: blood. The CDR3 DNA follows: TGCAGTGCTCGGGACAGGGGCTGGGACACTGAAGCTTTCTTT. Translating it yields CSARDRGWDTEAFF.